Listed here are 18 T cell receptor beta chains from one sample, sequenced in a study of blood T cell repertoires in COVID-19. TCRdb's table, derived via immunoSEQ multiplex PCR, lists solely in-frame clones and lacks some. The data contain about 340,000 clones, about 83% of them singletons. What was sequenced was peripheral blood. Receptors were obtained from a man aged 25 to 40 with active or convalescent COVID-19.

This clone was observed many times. CDR3 sequence reads: CASSEEGTALSYEQYF. The CDR3 DNA reads as TGTGCCAGCAGTGAAGAGGGGACAGCCCTCTCCTACGAGCAGTACTTC. The V gene is TRBV2, the J gene TRBJ2-7; 7 bases agree with TRBD1. V was pared by 1 base and J by 0 bases, with 6 bases of the junction left unmatched. Germline CDR1 SNHLY, CDR2 FYNNEI. This CDR3 region has 16 residues.

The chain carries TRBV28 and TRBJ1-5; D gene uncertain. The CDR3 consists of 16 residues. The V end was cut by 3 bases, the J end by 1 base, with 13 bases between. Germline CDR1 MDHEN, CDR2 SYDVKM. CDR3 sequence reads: CASSLGPHWSNQPQHF. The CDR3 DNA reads TGTGCCAGCAGTTTGGGCCCCCACTGGAGCAATCAGCCCCAGCATTTT.

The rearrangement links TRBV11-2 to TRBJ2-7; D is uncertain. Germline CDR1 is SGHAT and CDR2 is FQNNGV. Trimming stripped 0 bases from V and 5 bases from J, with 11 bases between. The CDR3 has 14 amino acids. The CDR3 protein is CASSLEGMGHEQYF. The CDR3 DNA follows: TGTGCCAGCAGCTTAGAGGGCATGGGCCACGAGCAGTACTTC.

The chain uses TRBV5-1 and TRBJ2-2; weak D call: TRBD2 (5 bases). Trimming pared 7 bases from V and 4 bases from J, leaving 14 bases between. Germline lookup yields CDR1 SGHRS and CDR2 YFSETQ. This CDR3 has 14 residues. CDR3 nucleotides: TGCGCCAGCCGGTTCGGAGGCCCCACCGGGGAGCTGTTTTTT. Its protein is CASRFGGPTGELFF.

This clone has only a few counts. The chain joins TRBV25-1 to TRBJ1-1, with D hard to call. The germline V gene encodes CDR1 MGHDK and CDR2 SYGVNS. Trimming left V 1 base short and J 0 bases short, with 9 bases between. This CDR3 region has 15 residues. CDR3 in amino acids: CASSESGSVNTEAFF. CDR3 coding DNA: TGTGCCAGCAGTGAATCCGGTTCGGTGAACACTGAAGCTTTCTTT.

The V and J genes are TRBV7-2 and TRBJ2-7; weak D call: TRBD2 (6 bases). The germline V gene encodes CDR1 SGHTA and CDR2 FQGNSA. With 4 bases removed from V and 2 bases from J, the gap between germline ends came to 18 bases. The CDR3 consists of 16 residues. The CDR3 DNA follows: TGTGCCAGCAGCTCCTGGTTTAGCGGAATACCCTACGAGCAGTACTTC. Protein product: CASSSWFSGIPYEQYF.

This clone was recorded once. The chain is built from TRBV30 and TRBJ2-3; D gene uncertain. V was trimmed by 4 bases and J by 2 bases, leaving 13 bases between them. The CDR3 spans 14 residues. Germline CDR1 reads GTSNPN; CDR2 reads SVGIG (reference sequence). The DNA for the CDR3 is TGTGCCTGGAAGCTTTTGCGGAACACAGATACGCAGTATTTT. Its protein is CAWKLLRNTDTQYF.

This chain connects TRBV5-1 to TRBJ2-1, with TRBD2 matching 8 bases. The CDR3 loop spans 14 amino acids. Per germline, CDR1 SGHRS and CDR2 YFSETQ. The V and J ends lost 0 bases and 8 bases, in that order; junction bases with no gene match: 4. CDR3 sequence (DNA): TGCGCCAGCAGCTTGGCTTATAGCGGGGATGAGCAGTTCTTC. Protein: CASSLAYSGDEQFF.

The CDR3 coding sequence is TGTGCCAGCAGCTTAAGAAGCGGTTCCACAGATACGCAGTATTTT. It translates to CASSLRSGSTDTQYF. The chain carries TRBV7-7 and TRBJ2-3, with D possibly being TRBD2 (5 bases). Germline-derived CDR1 and CDR2 are SSHAT and FNYEAQ (reference sequence). This CDR3 contains 15 residues. Trimming pared 2 bases from V and 2 bases from J, leaving 11 bases between.

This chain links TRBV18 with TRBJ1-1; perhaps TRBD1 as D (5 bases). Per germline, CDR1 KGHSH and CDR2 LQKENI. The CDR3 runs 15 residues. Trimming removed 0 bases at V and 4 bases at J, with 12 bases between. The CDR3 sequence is CASSPPWGQGTEAFF. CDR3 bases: TGTGCCAGCTCACCACCTTGGGGCCAGGGCACTGAAGCTTTCTTT.

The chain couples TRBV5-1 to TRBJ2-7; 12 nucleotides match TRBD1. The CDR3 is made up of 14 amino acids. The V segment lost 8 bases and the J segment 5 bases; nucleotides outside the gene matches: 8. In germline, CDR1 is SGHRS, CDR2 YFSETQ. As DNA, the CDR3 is TGCGCCAGGGGGACAGGGGGCGTAGCGGACGAGCAGTACTTC. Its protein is CARGTGGVADEQYF. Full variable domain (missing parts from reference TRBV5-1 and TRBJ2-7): KAGVTQTPRYLIKTRGQQVTLSCSPISGHRSVSWYQQTPGQGLQFLFEYFSETQRNKGNFPGRFSGRQFSNSRSEMNVSTLELGDSALYLCARGTGGVADEQYFGPGTRLTVT.

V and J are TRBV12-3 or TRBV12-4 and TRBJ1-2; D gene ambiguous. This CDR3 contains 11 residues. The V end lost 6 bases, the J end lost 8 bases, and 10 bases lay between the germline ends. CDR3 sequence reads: CASSPGPGYTF. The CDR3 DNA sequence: TGTGCCAGCAGCCCTGGCCCCGGCTACACCTTC.

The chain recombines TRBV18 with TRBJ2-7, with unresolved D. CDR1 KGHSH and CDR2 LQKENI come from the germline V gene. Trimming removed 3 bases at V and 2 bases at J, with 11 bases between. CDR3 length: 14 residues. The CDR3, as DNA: TGTGCCAGCTCACCCGCAGAGGAGACCTACGAGCAGTACTTC. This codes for CASSPAEETYEQYF.

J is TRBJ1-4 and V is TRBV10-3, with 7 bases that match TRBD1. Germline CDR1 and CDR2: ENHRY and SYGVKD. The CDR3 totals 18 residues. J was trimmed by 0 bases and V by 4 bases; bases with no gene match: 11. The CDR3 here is CAISGGTAPKPTNEKLFF. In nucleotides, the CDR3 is TGTGCCATCAGTGGCGGGACAGCTCCTAAACCAACTAATGAAAAACTGTTTTTT.

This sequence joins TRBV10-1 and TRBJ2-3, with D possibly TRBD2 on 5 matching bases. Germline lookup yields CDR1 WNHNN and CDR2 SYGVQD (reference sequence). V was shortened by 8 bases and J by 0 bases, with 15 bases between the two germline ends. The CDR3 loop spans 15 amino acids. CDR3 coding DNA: TGCGCCAGCCGGTCAACTAGTTCTAGCACAGATACGCAGTATTTT. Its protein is CASRSTSSSTDTQYF.

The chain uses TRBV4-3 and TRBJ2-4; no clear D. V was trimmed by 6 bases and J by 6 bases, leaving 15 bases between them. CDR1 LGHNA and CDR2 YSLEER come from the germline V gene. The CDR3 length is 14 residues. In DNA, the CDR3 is TGCGCCAGCAGTGTAGACACAACTCTAAACATTCAGTACTTC. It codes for CASSVDTTLNIQYF.

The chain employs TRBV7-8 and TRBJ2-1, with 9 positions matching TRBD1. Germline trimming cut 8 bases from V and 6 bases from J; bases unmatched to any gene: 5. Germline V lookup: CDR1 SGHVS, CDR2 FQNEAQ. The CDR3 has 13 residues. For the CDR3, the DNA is TGTGCCAGCCGCGGGACAGGGAGCAATGAGCAGTTCTTC. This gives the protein CASRGTGSNEQFF.

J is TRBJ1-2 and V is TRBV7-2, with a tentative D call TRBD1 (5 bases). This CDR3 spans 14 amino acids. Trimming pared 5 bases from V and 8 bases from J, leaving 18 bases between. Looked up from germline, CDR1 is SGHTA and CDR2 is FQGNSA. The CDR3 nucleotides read TGTGCCAGCAGCCCAGGGAGGGCCTCCTGGGGCTACACCTTC. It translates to CASSPGRASWGYTF.